These T cell receptor beta chains were read from a single sample in a study of low-dose radiotherapy and immunotherapy resistance in tumors. A single record per CDR3 protein comes from TCRdb applying MiXCR to the reads. The table includes some 94,000 distinct CDR3 sequences, roughly 20% detected once. The sample in question was PBMCs, obtained after low-dose radiotherapy plus immunotherapy. The source is a female donor with ovarian cancer. Both conserved end residues are part of each CDR3. D genes are given only for firm matches. Rows may omit the clone size; those that give it use once, few, many or a size class.

J gene	D gene	clone size	V gene	CDR3 DNA	CDR3 protein
TRBJ2-7	TRBD1	many	TRBV5-1	TGCGCCAGCAGCGTGCAGGGGGCGCGATACGAGCAGTACTTC	CASSVQGARYEQYF
TRBJ2-3	-	-	TRBV4-3	TGCGCCAGCAGACAATCAAACAGGGTGGATACGCAGTATTTT	CASRQSNRVDTQYF
TRBJ2-7	TRBD2	many	TRBV5-4	TGTGCCAGCAGACCAGGACTAGCGGGAGGCTACGAGCAGTACTTC	CASRPGLAGGYEQYF
TRBJ2-2	TRBD2	few	TRBV6-2/TRBV6-3	TGTGCCAGCAGTAGAGCGGGAGGGCCGGTTACCGGGGAGCTGTTTTTT	CASSRAGGPVTGELFF
TRBJ1-1	-	many	TRBV9	TGTGCCAGCAGCCTAGGAGGTACGAACACTGAAGCTTTCTTT	CASSLGGTNTEAFF
TRBJ1-3	TRBD1	many	TRBV7-9	TGTGCCAGCAGCTTATGGGAGACAGGGGGCACTGGAAACACCATATATTTT	CASSLWETGGTGNTIYF
TRBJ2-7	TRBD1	many	TRBV28	TGTGCCAGCAGTTTAACAGGGGGTAGGTACGAGCAGTACTTC	CASSLTGGRYEQYF
TRBJ2-3	-	-	TRBV5-1	TGCGCCAGCAGCTTTAGCGGACCTAGCACAGATACGCAGTATTTT	CASSFSGPSTDTQYF
TRBJ2-7	-	many	TRBV11-2	TGTGCCAGCAGCTTATTACGGAGCTACGAGCAGTACTTC	CASSLLRSYEQYF
TRBJ1-1	-	many	TRBV3-1	TGTGCCAGCAGCCAGACCTCCCCCGCAGCGGACACTGAAGCTTTCTTT	CASSQTSPAADTEAFF